The 16 T cell receptor beta chains below were found in one sample sequenced in a study of beta chain features in type 1 diabetes. Of the isolated RNA, all was reverse transcribed, and so the sequenced material was expressed TCRB transcripts. Libraries were prepared by immunoSEQ multiplex PCR; TCRdb keeps only in-frame clonotypes and omits some of them. The sample lists 350,000 or so clones, 20% occurring once. The sample taken for sequencing was naive CD4+ T cells from blood. These receptors were collected from a woman younger than 35 in good health.

This chain links TRBV30 with TRBJ2-5, with D perhaps TRBD1 (8 bases). V was trimmed by 4 bases and J by 2 bases, leaving 26 bases between them. Germline V gene sequence: CDR1 GTSNPN, CDR2 SVGIG (reference sequence). The CDR3 covers 18 residues. CDR3 sequence (DNA): TGTGCCTGGATGGACAGGGTACGGAGGGGGGGCCGGCAAGAGACCCAGTACTTC. This encodes CAWMDRVRRGGRQETQYF.

This chain uses TRBV5-1 with TRBJ2-2, with a weak D call TRBD2 (5 bases). V dropped 4 bases and J dropped 1 base, with 11 bases sitting between them. Germline CDR1 SGHRS, CDR2 YFSETQ. This CDR3 has 15 residues. The CDR3 nucleotides are TGCGCCAGCAGCCCCGGTGGACTGAACACCGGGGAGCTGTTTTTT. Amino acid sequence: CASSPGGLNTGELFF.

This clone appeared a few times. The gene calls are TRBV5-1 and TRBJ2-3; 12 bases fit TRBD2. The length of the CDR3 is 15 residues. The V segment lost 4 bases and the J segment 5 bases; nucleotides outside the gene matches: 5. The V gene's germline CDR1 is SGHRS and CDR2 YFSETQ. The chain's CDR3 is CASSPGLAGRDTQYF. CDR3 coding DNA: TGCGCCAGCAGCCCCGGACTAGCGGGGCGAGATACGCAGTATTTT.

The chain couples TRBV19 to TRBJ2-7; no clear D gene. The CDR3 loop spans 14 amino acids. CDR1 is LNHDA and CDR2 is SQIVND in the germline V gene (reference sequence). Trimming removed 4 bases at V and 2 bases at J, with 12 bases between. The CDR3 DNA reads as TGTGCCAGTAGTAAGAGTCAACTACCCTACGAGCAGTACTTC. This translates into CASSKSQLPYEQYF.

The chain is built from TRBV7-2 and TRBJ2-5; 7 bases agree with TRBD1. Trimming removed 4 bases from V and 2 bases from J; junction bases left unmatched: 7. The CDR3 runs to 15 residues. Germline assignment: CDR1 SGHTA and CDR2 FQGNSA. In DNA form, the CDR3 reads TGTGCCAGCAGCTCTTCAGGGGGATGGCAAGAGACCCAGTACTTC. Translating gives CASSSSGGWQETQYF.

The chain has TRBV7-2 and TRBJ2-7, with 9 bases identical to TRBD2. From germline, CDR1 is SGHTA and CDR2 FQGNSA. The ends lost 5 bases at V and 2 bases at J; junction bases unmatched: 4. The CDR3 is 14 amino acids. DNA of the CDR3: TGTGCCAGCAGCCGGCCTAGCGGGGCCTACGAGCAGTACTTC. Amino acid sequence: CASSRPSGAYEQYF.

The rearrangement uses TRBV29-1 and TRBJ1-1, with D uncertain. The CDR3 spans 13 residues. The germline V gene encodes CDR1 SQVTM and CDR2 ANQGSEA. The V end lost 4 bases, the J end lost 4 bases, and 13 bases lay between the germline ends. The CDR3 sequence is CSVAGGQPTEAFF. The DNA for the CDR3 is TGCAGCGTTGCAGGCGGGCAGCCCACTGAAGCTTTCTTT.

A few counts support this clone. The chain has TRBV4-1 and TRBJ1-2; maybe TRBD1 (5 bases). V gave up 3 bases and J gave up 0 bases, with 11 bases separating them. Germline loops: CDR1 MGHRA, CDR2 YSYEKL. This CDR3 is built from 15 residues. Here the CDR3 reads CASSHFDSPNYGYTF. The CDR3 region has the DNA TGCGCCAGCAGCCATTTTGACAGCCCTAACTATGGCTACACCTTC.

This rearrangement joins TRBV4-2 to TRBJ2-5; a possible D gene is TRBD1 (6 bases). Germline V gene lookup returns CDR1 LGHNA and CDR2 YNFKEQ. CDR3 size: 16 residues. V dropped 5 bases and J dropped 2 bases, with 18 bases sitting between them. The CDR3 loop reads CASSRQAGTTQETQYF. The DNA of the CDR3 is TGTGCCAGCAGCAGACAGGCAGGGACAACTCAAGAGACCCAGTACTTC.

A few counts support this clone. V and J are TRBV7-3 and TRBJ1-1; 7 nucleotides match TRBD1. CDR3 size: 13 residues. Trimming took 4 bases from V and 7 from J; bases not matched to a gene: 6. In germline, CDR1 is SGHTA, CDR2 FQGTGA. The CDR3 loop reads CASSSDRDLEAFF. DNA of the CDR3: TGTGCCAGCAGCTCAGACAGGGATCTTGAAGCTTTCTTT.

This clone has more than one count but fewer than ten. This CDR3 reads CMGTGSYGYTF. The CDR3 DNA follows: TGCATGGGGACAGGGTCCTATGGCTACACCTTC. J is TRBJ1-2 and V is TRBV29-1; the match to TRBD1 covers 9 bases. CDR3 size: 11 residues. Germline-derived CDR1 and CDR2 are SQVTM and ANQGSEA.

V usage is TRBV18 and J usage is TRBJ2-2, with 9 bases aligning to TRBD1. With V trimmed by 0 bases and J by 3 bases, 2 bases remained unmatched. The CDR3 sequence is 16 residues long. Germline-derived CDR1 and CDR2 are KGHSH and LQKENI. The DNA of the CDR3 is TGTGCCAGCTCACCACCTAGGACAGGGGACACCGGGGAGCTGTTTTTT. Protein: CASSPPRTGDTGELFF.

The chain couples TRBV30 to TRBJ1-1; no clear D gene. The CDR3 is 12 amino acids. Germline V gives CDR1 GTSNPN, CDR2 SVGIG (reference sequence). Trimming pared 2 bases from V and 3 bases from J, leaving 7 bases between. DNA for the CDR3: TGTGCCTGGAGTCGGGATTACACTGAAGCTTTCTTT. Residues: CAWSRDYTEAFF.

DNA for the CDR3: TGTGCCAGCTCACCGATGCAGGGGAACACTGAAGCTTTCTTT. Amino acids: CASSPMQGNTEAFF. The J gene is TRBJ1-1, the V gene TRBV18, with D perhaps matching TRBD1 (5 bases). The V gene's germline CDR1 is KGHSH and CDR2 LQKENI. V was pared by 3 bases and J by 1 base, with 9 bases between. The CDR3 extends over 14 amino acids.

The V gene is TRBV7-2, the J gene TRBJ1-2, with 7 positions matching TRBD1. V lost 5 bases, J lost 6 bases, and 12 bases stayed unmatched. Germline V gene data show CDR1 as SGHTA and CDR2 as FQGNSA. This CDR3 has 15 amino acids. The CDR3 DNA is TGTGCCAGCAGCCTCAGAGGGGGCGCGGGAAATGGCTACACCTTC. Translation: CASSLRGGAGNGYTF.

The V and J genes are TRBV11-3 and TRBJ2-6, with TRBD1 identical over 9 bases. CDR1 is SGHNT and CDR2 is YENEEA in the germline V gene. The CDR3 is made up of 18 amino acids. The junction had 11 bases not matched to a gene; V was cut back by 4 bases and J by 4 bases. CDR3 coding DNA: TGTGCCAGCAGCTCCATAGAGGACAGGGGTTCGGGGGCCAACGTCCTGACTTTC. It is translated as CASSSIEDRGSGANVLTF.